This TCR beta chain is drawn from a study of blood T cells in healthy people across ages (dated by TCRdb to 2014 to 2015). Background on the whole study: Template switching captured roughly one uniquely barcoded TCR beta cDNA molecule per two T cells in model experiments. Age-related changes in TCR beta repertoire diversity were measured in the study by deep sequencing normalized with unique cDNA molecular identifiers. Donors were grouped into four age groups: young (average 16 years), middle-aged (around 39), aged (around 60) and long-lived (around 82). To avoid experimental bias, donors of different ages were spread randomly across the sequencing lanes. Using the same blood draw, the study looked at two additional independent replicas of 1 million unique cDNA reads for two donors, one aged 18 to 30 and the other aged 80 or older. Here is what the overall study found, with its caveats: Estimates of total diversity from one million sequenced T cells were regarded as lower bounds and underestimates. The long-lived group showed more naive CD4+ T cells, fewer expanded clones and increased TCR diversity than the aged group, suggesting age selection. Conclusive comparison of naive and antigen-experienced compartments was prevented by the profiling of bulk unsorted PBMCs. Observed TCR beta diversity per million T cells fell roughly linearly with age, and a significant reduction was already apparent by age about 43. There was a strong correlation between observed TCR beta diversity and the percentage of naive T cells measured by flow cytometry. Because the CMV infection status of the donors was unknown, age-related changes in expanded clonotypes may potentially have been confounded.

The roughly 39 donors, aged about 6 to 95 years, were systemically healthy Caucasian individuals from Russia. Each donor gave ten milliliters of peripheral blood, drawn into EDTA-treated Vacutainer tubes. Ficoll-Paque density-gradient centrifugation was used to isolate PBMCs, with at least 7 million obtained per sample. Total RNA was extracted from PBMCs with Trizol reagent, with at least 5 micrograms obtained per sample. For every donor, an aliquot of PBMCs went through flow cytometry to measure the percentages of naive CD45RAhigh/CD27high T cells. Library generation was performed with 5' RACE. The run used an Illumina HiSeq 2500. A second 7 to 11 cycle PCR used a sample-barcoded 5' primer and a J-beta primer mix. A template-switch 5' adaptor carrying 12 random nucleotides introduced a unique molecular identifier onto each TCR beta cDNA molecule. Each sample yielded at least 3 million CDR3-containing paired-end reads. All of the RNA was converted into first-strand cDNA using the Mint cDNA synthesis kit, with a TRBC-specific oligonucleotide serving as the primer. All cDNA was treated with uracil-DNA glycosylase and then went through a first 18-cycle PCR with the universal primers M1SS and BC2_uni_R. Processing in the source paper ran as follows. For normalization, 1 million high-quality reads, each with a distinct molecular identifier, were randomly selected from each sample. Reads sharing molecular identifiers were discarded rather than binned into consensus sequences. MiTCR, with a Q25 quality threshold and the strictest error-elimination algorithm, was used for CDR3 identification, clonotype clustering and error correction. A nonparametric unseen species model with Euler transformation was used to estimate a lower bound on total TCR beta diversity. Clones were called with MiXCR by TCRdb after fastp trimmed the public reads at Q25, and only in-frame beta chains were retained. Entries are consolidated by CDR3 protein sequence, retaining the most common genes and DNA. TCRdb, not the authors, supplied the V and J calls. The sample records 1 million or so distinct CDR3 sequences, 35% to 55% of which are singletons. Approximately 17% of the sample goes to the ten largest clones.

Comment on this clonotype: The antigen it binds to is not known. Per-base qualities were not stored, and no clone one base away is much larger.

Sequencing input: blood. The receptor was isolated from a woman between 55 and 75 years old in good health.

The DNA sequence reads TGCGCCAGCAGCTTGGACGTTGGCGAGCAGTACTTC. It is translated as CASSLDVGEQYF. This receptor chain uses TRBV5-1 and TRBJ2-7; too little of a D gene remains to name it. V drops 0 bases and J drops 6 bases, leaving 7 bases in between. Measured from the cysteine to the phenylalanine, the CDR3 is 12 residues long. The DNA shown is the 36-base CDR3, in frame from base 1. The CDR1 and CDR2 encoded by the germline V gene are SGHRS and YFSETQ.